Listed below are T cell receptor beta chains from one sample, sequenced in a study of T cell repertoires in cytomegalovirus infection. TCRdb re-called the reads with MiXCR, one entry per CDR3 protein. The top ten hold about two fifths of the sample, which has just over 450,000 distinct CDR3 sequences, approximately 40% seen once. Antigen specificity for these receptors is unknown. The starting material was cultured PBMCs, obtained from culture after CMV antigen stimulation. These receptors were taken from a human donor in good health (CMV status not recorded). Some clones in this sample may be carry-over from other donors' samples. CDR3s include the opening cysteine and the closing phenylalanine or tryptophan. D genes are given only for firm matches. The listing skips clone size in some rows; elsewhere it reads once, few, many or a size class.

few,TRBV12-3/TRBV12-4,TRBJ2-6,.,CASRSSSGANVLTF,TGTGCCAGCAGGAGCTCCTCTGGGGCCAACGTCCTGACTTTC
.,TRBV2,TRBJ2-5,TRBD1,CASTIRDRETQYF,TGTGCCAGCACCATCCGGGACAGAGAGACCCAGTACTTC
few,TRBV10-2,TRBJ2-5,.,CASREGAGTPEETQYF,TGCGCCAGCCGTGAAGGGGCCGGGACCCCGGAAGAGACCCAGTACTTC
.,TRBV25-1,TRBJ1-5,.,CASSELGRDGNQPQHF,TGTGCCAGCAGTGAATTGGGACGGGACGGAAATCAGCCCCAGCATTTT
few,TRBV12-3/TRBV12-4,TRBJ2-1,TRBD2,CASSVTSGARYNEQFF,TGTGCCAGCAGTGTGACTAGCGGGGCCCGCTACAATGAGCAGTTCTTC
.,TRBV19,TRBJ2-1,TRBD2,CATTPVGREFYNEQFF,TGTGCCACCACCCCCGTCGGGAGGGAGTTCTACAATGAGCAGTTCTTC
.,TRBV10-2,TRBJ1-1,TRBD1,CASSESGTGITEAFF,TGCGCCAGCAGTGAGTCCGGGACAGGGATCACTGAAGCTTTCTTT
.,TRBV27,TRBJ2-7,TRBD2,CASSAPSGAYEQYF,TGTGCCAGCAGTGCGCCTAGCGGGGCCTACGAGCAGTACTTC
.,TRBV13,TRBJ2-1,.,CASSLEGGGFLYNEQFF,TGTGCCAGCAGCTTAGAGGGAGGAGGTTTCCTCTACAATGAGCAGTTCTTC
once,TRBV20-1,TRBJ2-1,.,CSARPLAASYNEQFF,TGCAGTGCTAGGCCGTTGGCTGCCTCCTACAATGAGCAGTTCTTC
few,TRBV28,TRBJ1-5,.,CASTPGGTPYSNQPQHF,TGTGCCAGCACCCCCGGGGGGACACCGTATAGCAATCAGCCCCAGCATTTT
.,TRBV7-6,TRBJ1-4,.,CASSLRGTTTNEKLFF,TGTGCCAGCAGCTTGCGGGGTACGACAACTAATGAAAAACTGTTTTTT
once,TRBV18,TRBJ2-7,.,CASSPSPASYEQYF,TGTGCCAGCTCACCATCCCCGGCTTCCTACGAGCAGTACTTC
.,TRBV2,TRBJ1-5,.,CASGTDSNQPQHF,TGTGCCAGCGGCACGGATAGCAATCAGCCCCAGCATTTT
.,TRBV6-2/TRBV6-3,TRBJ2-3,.,CASSRHKDTQYF,TGTGCCAGCAGCCGGCATAAGGATACGCAGTATTTT
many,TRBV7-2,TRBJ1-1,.,CASSLTTGTVNTEAFF,TGTGCCAGCAGCTTAACAACAGGGACGGTGAACACTGAAGCTTTCTTT
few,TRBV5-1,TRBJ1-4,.,CASSIQGLNEKLFF,TGCGCCAGCAGCATACAGGGACTTAATGAAAAACTGTTTTTT
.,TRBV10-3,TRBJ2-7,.,CAISVASLDEQYF,TGTGCCATCAGTGTTGCTAGCCTAGACGAGCAGTACTTC
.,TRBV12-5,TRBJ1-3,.,CASGIGTYEDTIYF,TGTGCTAGTGGTATCGGGACTTATGAAGACACCATATATTTT
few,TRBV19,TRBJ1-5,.,CASSSLLGSHQPQHF,TGTGCCAGTAGTTCCCTCCTCGGCTCCCATCAGCCCCAGCATTTT
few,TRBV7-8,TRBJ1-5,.,CASSLITYFPNQPQHF,TGTGCCAGCAGCTTGATCACCTATTTCCCCAATCAGCCCCAGCATTTT
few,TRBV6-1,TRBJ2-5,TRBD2,CASSSEGLAGAQETQYF,TGTGCCAGCAGTTCCGAGGGACTAGCGGGAGCCCAAGAGACCCAGTACTTC
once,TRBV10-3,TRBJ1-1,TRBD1,CAISESQGRTEAFF,TGTGCCATCAGTGAGTCACAGGGGCGGACTGAAGCTTTCTTT
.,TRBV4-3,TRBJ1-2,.,CASSPLESPPHTF,TGCGCCAGCAGCCCCCTGGAGAGTCCCCCCCACACCTTC
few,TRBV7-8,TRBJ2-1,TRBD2,CASSFRAGGPREQFF,TGTGCCAGCAGCTTTCGGGCGGGAGGGCCTCGGGAGCAGTTCTTC
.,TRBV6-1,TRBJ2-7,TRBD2,CASSEALWGPGLTLYEQYF,TGTGCCAGCAGTGAAGCTTTGTGGGGCCCGGGACTAACCTTGTACGAGCAGTACTTC
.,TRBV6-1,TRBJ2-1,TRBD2,CASWPGLAREQFF,TGTGCCAGCTGGCCGGGACTAGCGCGTGAGCAGTTCTTC
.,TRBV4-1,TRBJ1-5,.,CASSQVLNQPQHF,TGCGCCAGCAGCCAAGTTCTCAATCAGCCCCAGCATTTT
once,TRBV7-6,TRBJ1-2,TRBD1,CASSLRDRDYGYTF,TGTGCCAGCAGTCTAAGGGACAGGGATTATGGCTACACCTTC
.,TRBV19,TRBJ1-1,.,CASSTLGTSHRSTEAFF,TGTGCCAGTAGCACCCTCGGGACATCCCATCGTAGCACTGAAGCTTTCTTT
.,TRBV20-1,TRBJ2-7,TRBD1,CSSRQGMSYEQYF,TGCAGTTCCCGACAGGGCATGTCCTACGAGCAGTACTTC
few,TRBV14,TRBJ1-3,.,CASSQGIGLGTGNTIYF,TGTGCCAGCAGCCAAGGCATAGGTTTGGGTACTGGAAACACCATATATTTT
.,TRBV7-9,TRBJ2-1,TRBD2,CASSPSGSFYNEQFF,TGTGCCAGCAGCCCTAGCGGGAGTTTCTACAATGAGCAGTTCTTC
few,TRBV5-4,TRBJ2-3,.,CASSPLGGGAITDTQYF,TGTGCCAGCAGCCCCCTTGGAGGTGGGGCGATCACAGATACGCAGTATTTT
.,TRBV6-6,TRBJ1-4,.,CASRGDLGGEKLFF,TGTGCCAGCAGAGGGGACTTGGGCGGTGAAAAACTGTTTTTT
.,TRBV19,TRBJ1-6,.,CASIPTGPNNSPLHF,TGTGCCAGTATCCCCACGGGACCGAATAATTCACCCCTCCACTTT
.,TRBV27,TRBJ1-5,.,CASSLYGDQLQHF,TGTGCCAGCAGTTTGTATGGCGATCAGCTCCAGCATTTT
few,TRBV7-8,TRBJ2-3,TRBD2,CASSSPLLAGSNTQYF,TGTGCCAGCAGCTCCCCCTTGTTAGCGGGGTCAAATACGCAGTATTTT
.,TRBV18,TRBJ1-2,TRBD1,CASSPDRAVDGYTF,TGTGCCAGCTCACCCGACAGGGCCGTGGATGGCTACACCTTC
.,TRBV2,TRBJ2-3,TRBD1,CASQGAPDTQYF,TGTGCCAGCCAGGGGGCCCCAGATACGCAGTATTTT
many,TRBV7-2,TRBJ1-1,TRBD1,CASSLDRGSTEAFF,TGTGCCAGCAGCCTCGACAGGGGGTCTACTGAAGCTTTCTTT
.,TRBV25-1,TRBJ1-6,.,CASSGTVENSPLHF,TGTGCCAGCAGTGGGACAGTGGAAAATTCACCCCTCCACTTT
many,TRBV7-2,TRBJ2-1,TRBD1,CASSFAGTDYNEQFF,TGTGCCAGCAGCTTCGCCGGGACAGACTACAATGAGCAGTTCTTC
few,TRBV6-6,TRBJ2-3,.,CASSYVGSTDTQYF,TGTGCCAGCAGTTACGTTGGCAGCACAGATACGCAGTATTTT
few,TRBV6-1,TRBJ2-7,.,CASSEGPSAAYEQYF,TGTGCCAGCAGTGAGGGGCCTAGCGCCGCCTACGAGCAGTACTTC
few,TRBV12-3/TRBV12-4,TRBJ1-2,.,CASRGGWPGIYGYTF,TGTGCCAGCAGAGGGGGGTGGCCAGGGATCTATGGCTACACCTTC
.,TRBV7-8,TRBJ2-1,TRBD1,CASSFRRPGQGSGGPNEQFF,TGTGCCAGCAGCTTCCGCCGCCCGGGACAGGGTTCGGGGGGTCCGAATGAGCAGTTCTTC
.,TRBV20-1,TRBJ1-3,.,CSARGPGGRNTIYF,TGCAGTGCTAGGGGGCCAGGAGGGAGAAACACCATATATTTT
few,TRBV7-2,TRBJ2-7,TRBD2,CASSLEWAGGYEQYF,TGTGCCAGCAGCTTAGAATGGGCGGGAGGTTACGAGCAGTACTTC
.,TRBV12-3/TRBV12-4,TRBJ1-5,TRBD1,CAPNLWDRPNQPQHF,TGTGCCCCCAACCTGTGGGACAGGCCCAATCAGCCCCAGCATTTT